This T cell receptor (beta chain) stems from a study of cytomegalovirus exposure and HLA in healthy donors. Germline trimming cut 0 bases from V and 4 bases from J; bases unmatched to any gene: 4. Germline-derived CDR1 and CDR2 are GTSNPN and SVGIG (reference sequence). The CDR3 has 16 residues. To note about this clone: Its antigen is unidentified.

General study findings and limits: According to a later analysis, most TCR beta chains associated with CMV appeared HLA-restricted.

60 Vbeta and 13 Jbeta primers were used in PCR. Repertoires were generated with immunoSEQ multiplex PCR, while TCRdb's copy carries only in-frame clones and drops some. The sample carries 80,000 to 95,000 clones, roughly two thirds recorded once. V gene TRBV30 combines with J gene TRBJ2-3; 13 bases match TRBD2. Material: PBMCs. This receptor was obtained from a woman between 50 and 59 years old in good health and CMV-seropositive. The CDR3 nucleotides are TGTGCCTGGAGTGTCGGACTAGCGGGAGCCTCAGATACGCAGTATTTT. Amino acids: CAWSVGLAGASDTQYF.